Following are 21 T cell receptor beta chains from one sample sequenced in a study of cytomegalovirus exposure and HLA in healthy donors. PCR primers comprised 60 Vbeta and 13 Jbeta primers. The assay was immunoSEQ multiplex PCR, and TCRdb's table has in-frame clones only and misses some. Of some 100,000 clones listed, about 85% are singletons. The sample comprised PBMCs. These receptors were obtained from a man aged 30 to 45 in good health and CMV-seronegative.

This chain uses TRBV10-3 with TRBJ2-5; D is unresolved. V lost 6 bases and J lost 5, with 13 bases in between. Germline assignment: CDR1 ENHRY and CDR2 SYGVKD. This CDR3 comprises 13 residues. The CDR3 loop is CAIRPEWWETQYF. For the CDR3, the DNA is TGTGCCATCAGGCCGGAGTGGTGGGAGACCCAGTACTTC.

The chain employs TRBV2 and TRBJ1-5; 8 bases line up with TRBD1. This CDR3 has 15 amino acids. CDR1 is SNHLY, CDR2 FYNNEI, per germline. Germline trimming cut 6 bases from V and 2 bases from J; bases unmatched to any gene: 6. As DNA, the CDR3 is TGTGCCAGCAGCAAGACAGGGGCCCGCAATCAGCCCCAGCATTTT. Amino acid sequence: CASSKTGARNQPQHF.

V usage is TRBV28 and J usage is TRBJ1-2; the match to TRBD1 covers 7 bases. The CDR3 runs to 16 residues. J gave up 1 base and V 2 bases, and 7 bases lay outside the gene matches. Germline lookup yields CDR1 MDHEN and CDR2 SYDVKM. This CDR3 is CASSLPGTAFNYGYTF. The CDR3 region has the DNA TGTGCCAGCAGTTTACCTGGGACAGCCTTTAACTATGGCTACACCTTC.

The chain recombines TRBV10-3 with TRBJ2-7, with 10 bases that match TRBD1. The J segment lost 2 bases and the V segment lost 4 bases, leaving 17 bases of the junction unmatched. The CDR3 has 19 amino acids. Germline V gene data show CDR1 as ENHRY and CDR2 as SYGVKD. Here the CDR3 reads CAISAHPDLGQGGTYEQYF. The CDR3 bases are TGTGCCATCAGTGCTCACCCAGACCTCGGACAGGGGGGGACCTACGAGCAGTACTTC.

The CDR3, as DNA: TGTGCCAGCAGTTGGGTCGGGGGCGAGCAGTACTTC. Amino acid sequence: CASSWVGGEQYF. The chain recombines TRBV27 with TRBJ2-7; tentative D call: TRBD2 (6 bases). The CDR3 has 12 amino acids. V was cut by 4 bases and J by 6 bases, with 10 bases left in between. Germline loops: CDR1 MNHEY, CDR2 SMNVEV (reference sequence).

This chain joins TRBV9 and TRBJ2-5; TRBD2 aligns across 7 bases. The CDR3 runs 15 residues. V dropped 4 bases and J dropped 1; count of bases not matched to a gene: 7. Germline V gives CDR1 SGDLS, CDR2 YYNGEE. DNA of the CDR3: TGTGCCAGCAGCACCTCACTAGCGATCCAAGAGACCCAGTACTTC. It specifies CASSTSLAIQETQYF.

V is TRBV7-2 and J is TRBJ2-3; D perhaps matches TRBD2 (6 bases). CDR3 length equals 13 residues. Germline V gives CDR1 SGHTA, CDR2 FQGNSA. V was clipped by 6 bases and J by 1 base, with 8 bases between them. The DNA of the CDR3 is TGTGCCAGCAGTATAGCGGGCACAGATACGCAGTATTTT. Residues: CASSIAGTDTQYF.

The V gene is TRBV4-1, the J gene TRBJ2-7; the D is unclear. CDR1 is MGHRA and CDR2 is YSYEKL in the germline V gene. The CDR3 is 15 amino acids. V shed 1 base and J shed 2 bases, with 12 bases lying between them. The CDR3 DNA reads TGCGCCAGCAGCCAAGTAGGTACTACCACCTACGAGCAGTACTTC. Its translation: CASSQVGTTTYEQYF.

This clone appeared a single time. The chain uses TRBV7-2 and TRBJ2-3; 10 nucleotides agree with TRBD2. Germline V gene sequence: CDR1 SGHTA, CDR2 FQGNSA. V trimming: 6 bases; J trimming: 7 bases; junction bases outside the gene matches: 10. The CDR3 runs to 15 residues. Here the CDR3 DNA reads TGTGCCAGCAGTTTACAAGCGGGAGGGTCGTATACGCAGTATTTT. Protein: CASSLQAGGSYTQYF.

The gene calls are TRBV6-6 and TRBJ1-3, with 8 bases lining up with TRBD1. The CDR3 is made up of 14 amino acids. The V segment lost 2 bases and the J segment 7 bases; nucleotides outside the gene matches: 4. The germline gives CDR1 MNHNY, CDR2 SVGAGI (reference sequence). As DNA, the CDR3 is TGTGCCAGCAGTTACGGACAGGGAGGCAACACCATATATTTT. Protein product: CASSYGQGGNTIYF.

This chain uses TRBV6-1 with TRBJ2-7; TRBD2 matches 12 bases. This CDR3 has 14 amino acids. Trimming at V came to 5 bases and at J to 6 bases, leaving 5 bases not matched to a gene. CDR1 is MNHNS, CDR2 SASEGT, per germline. In nucleotides, the CDR3 is TGTGCCAGCAGTCAGACTAGCGGGAGTCGCGAGCAGTACTTC. Translation gives CASSQTSGSREQYF.

The rearrangement uses TRBV28 and TRBJ2-3; D possibly corresponds to TRBD2 (5 bases). Trimming removed 3 bases at V and 0 bases at J, with 22 bases between. CDR3 length: 19 residues. CDR1 and CDR2 from the germline V gene are MDHEN and SYDVKM. In nucleotides, the CDR3 is TGTGCCAGCAGTTTCTTTGGGAGCGTCGGGATAAATAGCACAGATACGCAGTATTTT. This sequence encodes CASSFFGSVGINSTDTQYF.

V and J are TRBV6-6 and TRBJ1-5; TRBD1 aligns across 7 bases. The CDR3 sequence is 14 residues long. Per the germline V gene, CDR1 is MNHNY and CDR2 is SVGAGI (reference sequence). Losses at the gene ends were 3 bases for V and 4 bases for J; bases not matched to a gene: 3. This CDR3 is CASSYSGGNQPQHF. For the CDR3, the DNA is TGTGCCAGCAGTTATTCAGGGGGTAATCAGCCCCAGCATTTT.

CDR3 nucleotides: TGTGCCAGCATAGCCCAGGGGGCATGGGACACTGAAGCTTTCTTT. It specifies CASIAQGAWDTEAFF. The V call is TRBV2, the J call TRBJ1-1; TRBD1 matches 8 bases. Germline V gene data show CDR1 as SNHLY and CDR2 as FYNNEI. The trim removed 7 bases at V and 3 bases at J, leaving 10 bases unmatched. The CDR3 covers 15 residues.

The DNA of the CDR3 is TGCGCCAGCAGCGCACAGGGTCCTTCGGGCGAGCAGTACTTC. This sequence encodes CASSAQGPSGEQYF. The chain uses TRBV5-1 and TRBJ2-7, with TRBD1 as a possible D gene (6 bases). V lost 4 bases, J lost 6 bases, and 17 bases lay in between. This CDR3 has 14 residues. Germline V gene lookup returns CDR1 SGHRS and CDR2 YFSETQ.

The rearrangement links TRBV5-5 to TRBJ2-2; D perhaps matches TRBD2 (5 bases). Deletions cut 4 bases from V and 2 bases from J, with 15 bases between. The CDR3 has 16 amino acids. Germline V gene lookup returns CDR1 SGHKS and CDR2 YYEKEE (reference sequence). CDR3 bases: TGTGCCAGCAGCGCCTGGGAGCGGACCAACACCGGGGAGCTGTTTTTT. This gives the protein CASSAWERTNTGELFF.

The chain is built from TRBV7-8 and TRBJ2-7, with 7 nucleotides matching TRBD2. V was clipped by 3 bases and J by 8 bases; unmatched bases: 13. The V gene's germline CDR1 is SGHVS and CDR2 FQNEAQ. This CDR3 spans 15 amino acids. CDR3 residues: CASSFRTRPPYQQYF. In DNA, the CDR3 is TGTGCCAGCAGCTTTCGGACTAGACCCCCGTACCAGCAGTACTTC.

This chain connects TRBV6-5 to TRBJ2-7; 8 nucleotides match TRBD1. There are 14 residues in the CDR3. CDR1 is MNHEY and CDR2 is SVGAGI in the germline V gene. V shed 6 bases and J 6 bases; nucleotides not matched to a gene: 10. CDR3 sequence (DNA): TGTGCCAGCAGCCAATTAGACAGGGGAGGCGAGCAGTACTTC. This codes for CASSQLDRGGEQYF.

This clone was recorded once. This rearrangement joins TRBV5-1 to TRBJ1-1; unclear D gene. CDR1 SGHRS and CDR2 YFSETQ come from the germline V gene. The CDR3 has 13 amino acids. The V gene lost 2 bases and the J gene lost 0 bases, with 5 bases spanning the gap. CDR3 in DNA: TGCGCCAGCAGCTTAACGGTGAACACTGAAGCTTTCTTT. It encodes CASSLTVNTEAFF.

J is TRBJ2-7 and V is TRBV11-1; the D gene is possibly TRBD1 (5 bases). Germline V lookup: CDR1 SGHAT, CDR2 FQDESV (reference sequence). The CDR3 totals 12 residues. V lost 4 bases and J 12 bases, leaving 16 bases between the germline ends. CDR3 sequence reads: CASSSYQGILYF. CDR3 DNA sequence: TGTGCCAGCAGCTCTTACCAGGGAATCCTGTACTTC.

V gene TRBV11-1 combines with J gene TRBJ2-1; 7 bases agree with TRBD2. After removal of 10 bases from V and 6 bases from J, the junction contained 12 bases not matched to a gene. The CDR3 loop spans 14 amino acids. The germline gives CDR1 SGHAT, CDR2 FQDESV (reference sequence). Here the CDR3 DNA reads TGTGCCACCGGAACTAGCGCCCCAGGCAATGAGCAGTTCTTC. Its protein product is CATGTSAPGNEQFF.